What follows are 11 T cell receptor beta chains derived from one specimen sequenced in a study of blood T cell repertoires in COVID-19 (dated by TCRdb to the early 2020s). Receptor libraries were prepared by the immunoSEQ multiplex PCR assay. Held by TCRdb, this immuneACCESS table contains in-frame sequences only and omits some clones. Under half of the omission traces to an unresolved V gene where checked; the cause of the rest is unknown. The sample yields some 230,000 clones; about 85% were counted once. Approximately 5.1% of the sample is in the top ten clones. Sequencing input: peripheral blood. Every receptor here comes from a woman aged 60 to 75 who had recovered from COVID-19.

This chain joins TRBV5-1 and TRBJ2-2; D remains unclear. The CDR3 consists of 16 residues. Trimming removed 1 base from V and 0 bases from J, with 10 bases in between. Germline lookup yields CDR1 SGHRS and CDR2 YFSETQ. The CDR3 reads CASSLSPFANTGELFF. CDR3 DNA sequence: TGCGCCAGCAGCTTGTCTCCGTTCGCGAACACCGGGGAGCTGTTTTTT. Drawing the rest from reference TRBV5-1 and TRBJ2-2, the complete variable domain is KAGVTQTPRYLIKTRGQQVTLSCSPISGHRSVSWYQQTPGQGLQFLFEYFSETQRNKGNFPGRFSGRQFSNSRSEMNVSTLELGDSALYLCASSLSPFANTGELFFGEGSRLTVL.

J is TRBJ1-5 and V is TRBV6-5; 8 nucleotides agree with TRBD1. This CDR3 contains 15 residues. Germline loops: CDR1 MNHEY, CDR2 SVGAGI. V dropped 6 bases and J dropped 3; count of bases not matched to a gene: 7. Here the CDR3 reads CASSNGQGFNQPQHF. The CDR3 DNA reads TGTGCCAGCAGCAATGGACAGGGCTTCAATCAGCCCCAGCATTTT.

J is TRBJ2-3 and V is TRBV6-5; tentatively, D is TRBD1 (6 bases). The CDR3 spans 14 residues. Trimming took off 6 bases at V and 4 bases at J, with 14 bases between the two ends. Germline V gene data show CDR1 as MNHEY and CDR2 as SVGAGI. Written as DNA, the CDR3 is TGTGCCAGCAGAGCGACTGGGGGCCCAGATACGCAGTATTTT. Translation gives CASRATGGPDTQYF.

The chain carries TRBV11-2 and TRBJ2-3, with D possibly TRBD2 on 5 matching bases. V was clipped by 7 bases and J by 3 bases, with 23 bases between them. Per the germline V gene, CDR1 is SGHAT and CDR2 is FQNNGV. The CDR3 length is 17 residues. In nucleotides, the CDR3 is TGTGCCAGCACGCCCCTAGGATACTATGGAGGTACAGATACGCAGTATTTT. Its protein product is CASTPLGYYGGTDTQYF.

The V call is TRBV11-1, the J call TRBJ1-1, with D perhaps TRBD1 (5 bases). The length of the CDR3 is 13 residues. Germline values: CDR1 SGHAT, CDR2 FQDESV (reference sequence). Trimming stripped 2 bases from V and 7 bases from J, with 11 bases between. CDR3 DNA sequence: TGTGCCAGCAGCTTATGGTCCGACAGTGAAGCTTTCTTT. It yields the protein CASSLWSDSEAFF.

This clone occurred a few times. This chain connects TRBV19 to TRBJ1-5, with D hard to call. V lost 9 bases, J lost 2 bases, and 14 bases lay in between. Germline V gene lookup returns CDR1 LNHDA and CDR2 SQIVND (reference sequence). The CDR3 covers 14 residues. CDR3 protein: CASQGQRRNQPQHF. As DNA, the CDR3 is TGTGCCAGCCAAGGCCAGCGTCGCAATCAGCCCCAGCATTTT.

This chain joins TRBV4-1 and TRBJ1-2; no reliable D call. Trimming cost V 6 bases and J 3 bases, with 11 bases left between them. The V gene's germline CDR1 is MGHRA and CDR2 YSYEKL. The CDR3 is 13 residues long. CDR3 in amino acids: CASSGPGDYGYTF. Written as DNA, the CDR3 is TGCGCCAGCAGTGGCCCCGGGGACTATGGCTACACCTTC.

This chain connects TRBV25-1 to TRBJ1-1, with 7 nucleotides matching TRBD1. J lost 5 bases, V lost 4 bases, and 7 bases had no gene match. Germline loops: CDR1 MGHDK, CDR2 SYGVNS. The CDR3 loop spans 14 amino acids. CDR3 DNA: TGTGCCAGCAGTGCGACAGGGACGGGGACTGAAGCTTTCTTT. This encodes CASSATGTGTEAFF.

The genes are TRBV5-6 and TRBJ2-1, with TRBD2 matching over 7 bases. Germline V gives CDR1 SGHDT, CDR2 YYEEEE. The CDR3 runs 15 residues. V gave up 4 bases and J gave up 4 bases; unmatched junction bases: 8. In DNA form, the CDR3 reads TGTGCCAGCAGCCCCAACGGGGGGTTTTACAATGAGCAGTTCTTC. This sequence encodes CASSPNGGFYNEQFF.

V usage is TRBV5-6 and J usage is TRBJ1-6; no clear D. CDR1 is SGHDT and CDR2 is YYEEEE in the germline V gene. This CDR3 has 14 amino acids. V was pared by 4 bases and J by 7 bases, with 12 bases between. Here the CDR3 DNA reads TGTGCCAGCAGCCCTCGGGTGACCAATTCACCCCTCCACTTT. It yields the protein CASSPRVTNSPLHF.

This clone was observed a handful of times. The CDR3 spells CASSPPRTRNTEAFF. The CDR3 DNA reads TGTGCCAGCTCACCCCCTCGCACCAGGAACACTGAAGCTTTCTTT. The V gene is TRBV18, the J gene TRBJ1-1; D remains ambiguous. CDR3 length: 15 residues. Germline CDR1 and CDR2: KGHSH and LQKENI. Deletions cut 3 bases from V and 1 base from J, with 12 bases between.